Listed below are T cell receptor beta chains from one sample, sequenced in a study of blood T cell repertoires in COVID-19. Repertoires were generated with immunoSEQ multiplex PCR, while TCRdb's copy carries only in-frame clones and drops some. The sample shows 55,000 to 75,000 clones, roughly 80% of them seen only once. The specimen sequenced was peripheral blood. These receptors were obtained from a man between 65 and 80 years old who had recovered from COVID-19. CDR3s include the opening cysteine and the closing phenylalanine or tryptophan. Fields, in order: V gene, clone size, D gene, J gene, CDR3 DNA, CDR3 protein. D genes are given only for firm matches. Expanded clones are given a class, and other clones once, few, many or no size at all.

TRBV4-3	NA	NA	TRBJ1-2	TGCGCCAGCAGCCAAGATTGGGAGATTGGCTATGGCTACACCTTC	CASSQDWEIGYGYTF
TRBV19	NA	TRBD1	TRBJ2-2	TGTGCCAGTAGTATAGGTCTCAGGACAGGGATGATCGGGGAGCTGTTTTTT	CASSIGLRTGMIGELFF
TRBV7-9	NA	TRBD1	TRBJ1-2	TGTGCCAGCAGCCGACAGGGCTCCTATGGCTACACCTTC	CASSRQGSYGYTF
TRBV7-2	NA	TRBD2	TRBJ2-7	TGTGCCAGCAGCTTAGCGGCTAGCGGGGGTTACGAGCAGTACTTC	CASSLAASGGYEQYF
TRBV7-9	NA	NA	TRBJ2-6	TGTGCCAGCAGTGGAGTCTCTGGGGCCAACGTCCTGACTTTC	CASSGVSGANVLTF
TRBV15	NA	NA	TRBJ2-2	TGTGCCACCAGCAGAGATAGCGGACAGGGGGTTAGCGGGAGTCCCGGGGAGCTGTTTTTT	CATSRDSGQGVSGSPGELFF
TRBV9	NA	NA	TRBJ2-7	TGTGCCAGCAGCGTAGATAGGGGGGAGCAGTACTTC	CASSVDRGEQYF
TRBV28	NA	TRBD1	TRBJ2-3	TGTGCCAGCACCCAACCGGGACAGAACACAGATACGCAGTATTTT	CASTQPGQNTDTQYF
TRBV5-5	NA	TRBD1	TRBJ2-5	TGTGCCAGCAGCTCCATGGGGACAGCCCAAGAGACCCAGTACTTC	CASSSMGTAQETQYF
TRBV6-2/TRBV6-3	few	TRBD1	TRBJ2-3	TGTGCCAGCAGTTACTCAGGGACAGGTAATACAGATACGCAGTATTTT	CASSYSGTGNTDTQYF
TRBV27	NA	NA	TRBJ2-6	TGTGCCAGCAGTTTTTTATCTGGGGCCAACGTCCTGACTTTC	CASSFLSGANVLTF
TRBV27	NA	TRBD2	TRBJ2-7	TGTGCCAGCAGTCCCCTCGGGACTAGTCGCTACGAGCAGTACTTC	CASSPLGTSRYEQYF
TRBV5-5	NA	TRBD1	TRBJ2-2	TGTGCCAGCAGCCTAAGATGGGACAGACAGACCGGGGAGCTGTTTTTT	CASSLRWDRQTGELFF
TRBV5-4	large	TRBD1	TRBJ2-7	TGTGCCAGCAGCGTGGGGACAGGGAACACCGAGCAGTACTTC	CASSVGTGNTEQYF
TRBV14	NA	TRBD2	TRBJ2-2	TGTGCCAGCAGCCAAATCGATTCGGGGGGTTCCGGGGAGCTGTTTTTT	CASSQIDSGGSGELFF
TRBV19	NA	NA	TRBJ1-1	TGTGCCAGTAGTATTTTTGCCAGGGTCAACACTGAAGCTTTCTTT	CASSIFARVNTEAFF
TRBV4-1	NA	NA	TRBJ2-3	TGCGCCAGCAGCCAAGGTCTAGCCGAAGGAGCAGATACGCAGTATTTT	CASSQGLAEGADTQYF
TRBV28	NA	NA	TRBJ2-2	TGTGCCAGCAGTTCCGGACAGAACACCGGGGAGCTGTTTTTT	CASSSGQNTGELFF
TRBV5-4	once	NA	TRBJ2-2	TGTGCCAGCAGCCCGGGACACCCGAACACCGGGGAGCTGTTTTTT	CASSPGHPNTGELFF
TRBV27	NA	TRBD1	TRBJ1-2	TGTGCCAGCAGTTTAGGGTTCAGGGGACAGGGTAAGGATGGCTACACCTTC	CASSLGFRGQGKDGYTF
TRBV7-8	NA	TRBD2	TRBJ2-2	TGTGCCAGCAGCCCTACGCCGGGACTAGGGGTCGCCGGGGAGCTGTTTTTT	CASSPTPGLGVAGELFF
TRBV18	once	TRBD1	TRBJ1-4	TGTGCCAGCTCACCGTTACCACAGGGGGAACTGTTTTTT	CASSPLPQGELFF
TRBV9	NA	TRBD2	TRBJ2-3	TGTGCCAGCAGCCCGAGCGGGAGGGGGGGCACAGATACGCAGTATTTT	CASSPSGRGGTDTQYF
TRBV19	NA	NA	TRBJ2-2	TGTGCCAGTAGTACCCCCGTACTATCTTATTCCGGGGAGCTGTTTTTT	CASSTPVLSYSGELFF
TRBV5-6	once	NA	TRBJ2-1	TGTGCCAGCAGCTTGCTTCGGACTTTGAACTCCTACAATGAGCAGTTCTTC	CASSLLRTLNSYNEQFF
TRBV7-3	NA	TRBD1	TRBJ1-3	TGTGCCAGCAGCCCAAACCCAGGGGGGTCTGGAAACACCATATATTTT	CASSPNPGGSGNTIYF
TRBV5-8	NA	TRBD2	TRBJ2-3	TGTGCCAGCAGCTGGGCCCTTGCTAGCGGGCTCACAGATACGCAGTATTTT	CASSWALASGLTDTQYF
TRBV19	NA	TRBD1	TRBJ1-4	TGTGCCAGTAAATGGGACAGCACTAATGAAAAACTGTTTTTT	CASKWDSTNEKLFF
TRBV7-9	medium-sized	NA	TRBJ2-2	TGTGCCAGCAGCCACCCTCTGGACAGCCCTAACACCGGGGAGCTGTTTTTT	CASSHPLDSPNTGELFF
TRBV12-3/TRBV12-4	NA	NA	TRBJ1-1	TGTGCCAGCAACAGGGCATTGAACACTGAAGCTTTCTTT	CASNRALNTEAFF
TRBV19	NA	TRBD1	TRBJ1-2	TGTGCCAGTAGTCCTTCAGGGGGTCAATATGGCTACACCTTC	CASSPSGGQYGYTF
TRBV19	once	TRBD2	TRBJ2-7	TGTGCCAGTAGTTCCCTAGCGGGAGTCTACGAGCAGTACTTC	CASSSLAGVYEQYF
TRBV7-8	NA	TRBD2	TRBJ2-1	TGTGCCAGCAGCAAAAAAGCGGGGGGGCTTACCAATGAGCAGTTCTTC	CASSKKAGGLTNEQFF
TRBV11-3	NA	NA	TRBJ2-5	TGTGCCAGCAGCTTAGATGGGGCGGGGCCGTACTTC	CASSLDGAGPYF
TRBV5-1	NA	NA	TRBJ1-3	TGCGCCAGCAGCTTCTCACAGGGATTCTCTGGAAACACCATATATTTT	CASSFSQGFSGNTIYF
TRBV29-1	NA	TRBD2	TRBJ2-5	TGCAGCGTCGGCGATCGGGAGGGCCTGGAGACCCAGTACTTC	CSVGDREGLETQYF
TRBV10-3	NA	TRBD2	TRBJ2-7	TGTGCCATCAGACCTTCTCTAGCGGGGGATACCTACGAGCAGTACTTC	CAIRPSLAGDTYEQYF
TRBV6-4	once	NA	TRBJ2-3	TGTGCCAGCAGTGAATCGGGAGATACGCAGTATTTT	CASSESGDTQYF
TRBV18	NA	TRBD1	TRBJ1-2	TGTGCCAGCTCACTTGACAGGGATTATGGCTACACCTTC	CASSLDRDYGYTF
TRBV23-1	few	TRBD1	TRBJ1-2	TGCGCCAGCAGTCACCACTTGACAGGGGGCAGAGATGGCTACACCTTC	CASSHHLTGGRDGYTF
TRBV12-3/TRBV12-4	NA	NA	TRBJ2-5	TGTGCCAGCAGTTTAGGGCAGAAAGAGACCCAGTACTTC	CASSLGQKETQYF
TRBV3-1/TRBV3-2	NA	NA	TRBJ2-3	TGTGCCAGCAGCCAAGAGTTCAGGGGAAAAGATACGCAGTATTTT	CASSQEFRGKDTQYF
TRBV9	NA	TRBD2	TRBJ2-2	TGTGCCAGCAGCCCCCTCGAGGGAGGGTACGGGGAGCTGTTTTTT	CASSPLEGGYGELFF
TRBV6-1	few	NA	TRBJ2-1	TGTGCCAGCAGTGAAGCCCTCCACAATGAGCAGTTCTTC	CASSEALHNEQFF
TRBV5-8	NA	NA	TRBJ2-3	TGTGCCAGCAGCTTGGTTCGTGACAGGAACACAGATACGCAGTATTTT	CASSLVRDRNTDTQYF
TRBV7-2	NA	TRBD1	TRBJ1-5	TGTGCCAGCAGCGGCGGGACAGGGTCTCAACAGCCCCAGCATTTT	CASSGGTGSQQPQHF
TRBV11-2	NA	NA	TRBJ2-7	TGTGCCAGCAGCTTAGGAAGAGCATACTCCTACGAGCAGTACTTC	CASSLGRAYSYEQYF
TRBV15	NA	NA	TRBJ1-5	TGTGCCACCAGCAGAGAGGGGGGATTCAATCAGCCCCAGCATTTT	CATSREGGFNQPQHF
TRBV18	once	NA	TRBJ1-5	TGTGCCAGCTCTGAGACTGTCGATCAGCCCCAGCATTTT	CASSETVDQPQHF
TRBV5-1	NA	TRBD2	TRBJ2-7	TGCGCCAGCAGCTTGGAAAGCGGGAGCGGGCTATACGAGCAGTACTTC	CASSLESGSGLYEQYF
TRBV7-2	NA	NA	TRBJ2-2	TGTGCCAGCAGCCCGGACTCCTCCGCGAACACCGGGGAGCTGTTTTTT	CASSPDSSANTGELFF
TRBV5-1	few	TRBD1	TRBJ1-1	TGCGCCAGCAGCCTGACAGGGGGGAGTACTGAAGCTTTCTTT	CASSLTGGSTEAFF
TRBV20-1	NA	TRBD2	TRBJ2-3	TGCAGTGCTAGTACGGGAGGGACAGATACGCAGTATTTT	CSASTGGTDTQYF